The 27 T cell receptor beta chains reported below all come from one sample, sequenced in a study of blood T cell repertoires in COVID-19. This table comes from immunoSEQ multiplex PCR, and its TCRdb copy is limited to in-frame clones, with some not included. The table records around 180,000 clones, 86% of them present only once. Sequenced sample: peripheral blood. Receptor source: a man aged 70 or older with active or convalescent COVID-19.

This clone has only one observation. This chain uses TRBV7-2 with TRBJ1-2; TRBD1 agrees at 7 bases. The germline CDR1 and CDR2 sequences are SGHTA and FQGNSA. V dropped 5 bases and J dropped 6; count of bases not matched to a gene: 15. The CDR3 spans 16 residues. CDR3 DNA sequence: TGTGCCAGCAGCCCCTATCCAGGGACAGTTCGTGATGGCTACACCTTC. It specifies CASSPYPGTVRDGYTF.

This clone appeared once. In nucleotides, the CDR3 is TGTGCCAGCACCAGGGACAGCACAACCGGGGAGCTGTTTTTT. It is translated as CASTRDSTTGELFF. The V call is TRBV6-1, the J call TRBJ2-2, with 7 bases that match TRBD1. Unmatched junction bases numbered 7, after V lost 7 bases and J lost 5 bases. From germline, CDR1 is MNHNS and CDR2 SASEGT. The CDR3 loop spans 14 amino acids.

This rearrangement joins TRBV15 to TRBJ1-2; D is undetermined. There are 15 residues in the CDR3. Per the germline V gene, CDR1 is LNHNV and CDR2 is YYDKDF (reference sequence). V was shortened by 1 base and J by 4 bases, with 13 bases between the two germline ends. The CDR3 nucleotides are TGTGCCACCAGCAGAGGTGACACGACCCTCTATGGCTACACCTTC. This encodes CATSRGDTTLYGYTF.

On this clone: Different DNA sequences within this sample yield the same CDR3. The chain couples TRBV7-8 to TRBJ2-5; TRBD1 aligns across 7 bases. Germline V gene lookup returns CDR1 SGHVS and CDR2 FQNEAQ. The CDR3 totals 14 residues. Losses at the gene ends were 4 bases for V and 1 base for J; bases not matched to a gene: 3. The chain's CDR3 is CASSSGQPQETQYF. The CDR3 bases are TGTGCCAGCAGCTCGGGACAGCCCCAAGAGACCCAGTACTTC.

The rearrangement joins TRBV2 to TRBJ1-2; D perhaps matches TRBD1 (5 bases). The length of the CDR3 is 14 residues. The V end lost 7 bases, the J end lost 5 bases, and 17 bases lay between the germline ends. CDR1 and CDR2 (germline): SNHLY, FYNNEI. The CDR3 region is CASIPGQGRYGYTF. The CDR3 coding sequence is TGTGCCAGCATCCCCGGGCAGGGTCGGTATGGCTACACCTTC.

The genes are TRBV20-1 and TRBJ1-5, with 9 bases fitting TRBD1. Germline lookup yields CDR1 DFQATT and CDR2 SNEGSKA (reference sequence). CDR3 length equals 15 residues. V lost 6 bases to trimming and J lost 5 bases; unmatched junction nucleotides: 11. DNA of the CDR3: TGCAGTGCCAGTCCCGGGACAGGGTTCCATCAGCCCCAGCATTTT. This translates into CSASPGTGFHQPQHF.

CDR3 protein: CASRLWEGNEQFF. CDR3 nucleotide sequence: TGTGCCTCCCGTCTCTGGGAGGGCAATGAGCAGTTCTTC. The rearrangement uses TRBV19 and TRBJ2-1, with 7 nucleotides matching TRBD2. Germline lookup yields CDR1 LNHDA and CDR2 SQIVND (reference sequence). Trimming took 11 bases from V and 6 from J; bases not matched to a gene: 10. This CDR3 spans 13 amino acids.

This sequence joins TRBV6-5 and TRBJ2-7; tentatively, D is TRBD1 (7 bases). V was pared by 0 bases and J by 5 bases, with 17 bases between. The length of the CDR3 is 16 residues. Germline V lookup: CDR1 MNHEY, CDR2 SVGAGI. This CDR3 is CASSYSLGVRGDEQYF. The CDR3, as DNA: TGTGCCAGCAGTTACTCCCTCGGGGTCAGGGGGGACGAGCAGTACTTC.

The rearrangement uses TRBV9 and TRBJ1-1; D remains ambiguous. Deletions cut 2 bases from V and 1 base from J, with 6 bases between. Germline CDR1 reads SGDLS; CDR2 reads YYNGEE. The length of the CDR3 is 13 residues. The chain's CDR3 is CASSVQSNTEAFF. CDR3 in DNA: TGTGCCAGCAGCGTCCAGTCGAACACTGAAGCTTTCTTT.

This sequence joins TRBV27 and TRBJ2-6, with TRBD2 matching over 7 bases. Germline values: CDR1 MNHEY, CDR2 SMNVEV (reference sequence). With 1 base clipped from V and 1 base from J, the junction kept 4 bases outside the gene matches. The CDR3 sequence is 17 residues long. CDR3: CASSLYRGESGANVLTF. CDR3 bases: TGTGCCAGCAGTTTATATCGGGGGGAGTCTGGGGCCAACGTCCTGACTTTC.

The chain recombines TRBV6-5 with TRBJ2-5, with TRBD2 matching 8 bases. The germline CDR1 and CDR2 sequences are MNHEY and SVGAGI. The V gene end was trimmed by 7 bases and the J gene end by 4 bases; junction bases not matched to a gene: 11. CDR3 length: 15 amino acids. CDR3 residues: CASILRGGRGETQYF. The DNA for the CDR3 is TGTGCCAGCATCCTGCGCGGGGGGCGCGGAGAGACCCAGTACTTC.

This clone was recorded a few times. The rearrangement links TRBV10-3 to TRBJ2-7; 9 nucleotides agree with TRBD2. After removal of 5 bases from V and 0 bases from J, the junction contained 8 bases not matched to a gene. The CDR3 contains 16 residues. Per the germline V gene, CDR1 is ENHRY and CDR2 is SYGVKD. The CDR3 DNA is TGTGCCATCAGTACTAGCGGGCTCCGGAGCTCCTACGAGCAGTACTTC. Translated, it gives CAISTSGLRSSYEQYF.

CDR3 DNA: TGTGCCAGCAGCCCCGGGGGGGGCAGGAACACTGAAGCTTTCTTT. Its protein product is CASSPGGGRNTEAFF. J is TRBJ1-1 and V is TRBV11-3; a possible D gene is TRBD1 (6 bases). Trimming pared 5 bases from V and 1 base from J, leaving 14 bases between. The CDR3 extends over 15 amino acids. Germline V gene lookup returns CDR1 SGHNT and CDR2 YENEEA. Full variable domain (outside the CDR3, taken from reference TRBV11-3 and TRBJ1-1): EAGVVQSPRYKIIEKKQPVAFWCNPISGHNTLYWYLQNLGQGPELLIRYENEEAVDDSQLPKDRFSAERLKGVDSTLKIQPAELGDSAVYLCASSPGGGRNTEAFFGQGTRLTVV.

The chain is built from TRBV19 and TRBJ1-5; D gene unclear. V was trimmed by 7 bases and J by 1 base, leaving 20 bases between them. The CDR3 sequence is 17 residues long. Germline CDR1 reads LNHDA; CDR2 reads SQIVND (reference sequence). The CDR3 reads CASTLLGVERSNQPQHF. The CDR3 DNA sequence: TGTGCCAGTACCCTTCTAGGTGTGGAGAGGAGCAATCAGCCCCAGCATTTT.

This clone was detected only a few times. The chain couples TRBV5-1 to TRBJ1-4; no reliable D call. Trimming removed 1 base from V and 6 bases from J, with 16 bases in between. The CDR3 contains 16 residues. In germline, CDR1 is SGHRS, CDR2 YFSETQ. Here the CDR3 DNA reads TGCGCCAGCAGCTTGAAGACCGCTTCTGGGCATGAAAAACTGTTTTTT. Amino acids: CASSLKTASGHEKLFF.

The chain carries TRBV3-1 (or the pseudogene TRBV3-2) and TRBJ1-4, with 8 bases that match TRBD1. J lost 15 bases, V lost 7 bases, and 16 bases had no gene match. Looked up from germline, CDR1 is LGHDT and CDR2 is YNNKEL (reference sequence). The CDR3 is 14 residues long. The CDR3 protein is CASNKRQGSGEVFF. CDR3 DNA: TGTGCCAGCAACAAAAGACAGGGGTCGGGTGAGGTGTTTTTT.

The CDR3 is CASSYTSPGHGYTF. CDR3 DNA: TGTGCCAGCAGTTACACCTCCCCAGGCCATGGCTACACCTTC. The chain has TRBV6-5 and TRBJ1-2, with unresolved D. The CDR3 length is 14 residues. Germline V lookup: CDR1 MNHEY, CDR2 SVGAGI. V lost 2 bases, J lost 6 bases, and 13 bases lay in between.

This clone was counted a few times. The chain carries TRBV11-2 and TRBJ1-3; D call uncertain. This CDR3 region has 15 residues. V was trimmed by 6 bases and J by 1 base, leaving 13 bases between them. In germline, CDR1 is SGHAT, CDR2 FQNNGV. CDR3 sequence: CASSSFGESGNTIYF. In DNA, the CDR3 is TGTGCCAGCAGTTCTTTCGGGGAGTCTGGAAACACCATATATTTT.

The rearrangement links TRBV29-1 to TRBJ1-1; 8 positions match TRBD1. Germline trimming cut 7 bases from V and 4 bases from J; bases unmatched to any gene: 11. Germline V gives CDR1 SQVTM, CDR2 ANQGSEA. CDR3 length: 14 residues. CDR3 amino acids: CSAGQGNSGTEAFF. In DNA form, the CDR3 reads TGCAGCGCCGGACAGGGAAATTCGGGCACTGAAGCTTTCTTT.

The chain carries TRBV4-3 and TRBJ2-1, with a possible D match to TRBD2 (7 bases). The ends were cut back, 1 base at V and 0 bases at J, with 22 bases in the middle. Germline V lookup: CDR1 LGHNA, CDR2 YSLEER. The CDR3 has 20 residues. The CDR3 sequence is CASSQVLGGRRMSSYNEQFF. CDR3 bases: TGCGCCAGCAGCCAAGTCCTGGGGGGGCGACGTATGAGCTCCTACAATGAGCAGTTCTTC.

The rearrangement uses TRBV5-1 and TRBJ2-1; 8 bases match TRBD1. V was pared by 4 bases and J by 2 bases, with 8 bases of the junction left unmatched. The germline V gene encodes CDR1 SGHRS and CDR2 YFSETQ. This CDR3 has 16 amino acids. CDR3 in DNA: TGCGCCAGCAGCCTTAGGACAGGGAGCGCCTACAATGAGCAGTTCTTC. Translating gives CASSLRTGSAYNEQFF.

V usage is TRBV7-7 and J usage is TRBJ2-1; 7 positions agree with TRBD2. This CDR3 is built from 15 residues. Germline V gives CDR1 SSHAT, CDR2 FNYEAQ (reference sequence). After removal of 2 bases from V and 1 base from J, the junction contained 2 bases not matched to a gene. CDR3 coding DNA: TGTGCCAGCAGCTTACAGGGAGGGTCCTACAATGAGCAGTTCTTC. Amino acid sequence: CASSLQGGSYNEQFF.

The gene calls are TRBV18 and TRBJ2-7; 9 nucleotides match TRBD2. The CDR3 runs to 15 residues. Germline V gene sequence: CDR1 KGHSH, CDR2 LQKENI. V lost 3 bases and J lost 5; bases outside the gene matches: 8. The CDR3 region is CASSPLAGEGHEQYF. The CDR3 coding sequence is TGTGCCAGCTCACCTTTAGCGGGAGAGGGCCACGAGCAGTACTTC.

The genes are TRBV6-5 and TRBJ1-1; maybe TRBD1 (5 bases). Germline values: CDR1 MNHEY, CDR2 SVGAGI. V lost 7 bases to trimming and J lost 4 bases, with 16 bases between them. This CDR3 comprises 14 residues. CDR3 coding DNA: TGTGCCAGCACTCCCTGGGGGGATACCACTGAAGCTTTCTTT. Its protein is CASTPWGDTTEAFF.

This clone was counted between two and nine times. The genes are TRBV6-6 and TRBJ1-1, with 9 bases that match TRBD1. The germline V gene encodes CDR1 MNHNY and CDR2 SVGAGI (reference sequence). CDR3 size: 14 residues. Trimming at V came to 10 bases and at J to 5 bases, leaving 11 bases not matched to a gene. The CDR3 here is CAIFTGGGSTEAFF. CDR3 nucleotide sequence: TGTGCCATCTTTACAGGGGGCGGTTCGACTGAAGCTTTCTTT.

This clone was seen more than once but under ten times. This chain joins TRBV4-1 and TRBJ1-6; maybe TRBD1 (5 bases). This CDR3 has 17 amino acids. The germline V gene has CDR1 MGHRA and CDR2 YSYEKL. V was cut by 2 bases and J by 7 bases, with 18 bases left in between. For the CDR3, the DNA is TGCGCCAGCAGCCAACGGGGGGGACGGAGCCAAAATTCACCCCTCCACTTT. Translating gives CASSQRGGRSQNSPLHF.

V and J are TRBV6-2 or TRBV6-3 and TRBJ1-5; possibly TRBD1 for D (5 bases). The CDR3 has 17 residues. Deletions cut 2 bases from V and 2 bases from J, with 16 bases between. Per the germline V gene, CDR1 is MNHEY and CDR2 is SVGEGT. CDR3: CASSYGGGGAGNQPQHF. The DNA for the CDR3 is TGTGCCAGCAGTTACGGGGGAGGAGGGGCAGGCAATCAGCCCCAGCATTTT.